The entry below describes one T cell receptor beta chain. Sequenced by immunoSEQ multiplex PCR; TCRdb stores in-frame clones only, minus some. The data contain about 200,000 clones, about nine tenths of them seen just once; the ten biggest clones take up about 0.72%. This specimen comes from a study of blood T cell repertoires in COVID-19. V dropped 10 bases and J dropped 0 bases, with 7 bases sitting between them. The CDR3 contains 13 residues. Looked up from germline, CDR1 is MNHEY and CDR2 is SVGAGI. The source is a woman between 65 and 79 years old with acute or convalescent COVID-19. Material for sequencing was peripheral blood. The rearrangement uses TRBV6-5 and TRBJ2-6; D not resolved. CDR3 nucleotides: TGTGCCACCGAGAGCTCTGGGGCCAACGTCCTGACTTTC. This gives the protein CATESSGANVLTF.